One sample yielded the 9 T cell receptor beta chains listed below, sequenced in a study of Graves' ophthalmopathy and Graves' hyperthyroidism. RNA transcripts were the source from which TCR beta CDR3 regions were amplified. An opening RT-PCR round employed HTBI primers and preceded a second-round multiplex PCR. Each CDR3 protein is one row after TCRdb ran MiXCR on the multiplex PCR reads. The table includes around 1.1 million distinct CDR3 sequences, around a third detected once. The source material was peripheral blood or thyroid tissue (not recorded which). The receptor source for this set is an adult man with Graves' hyperthyroidism.

This clonotype came up a few times. The gene calls are TRBV19 and TRBJ2-7; unclear D gene. CDR1 LNHDA and CDR2 SQIVND come from the germline V gene (reference sequence). This CDR3 has 10 residues. Trimming left V 7 bases short and J 7 bases short, with 8 bases between. CDR3 nucleotides: TGTGCCAGTACTTCTTGGGAGCAGTACTTC. Its translation: CASTSWEQYF.

This rearrangement joins TRBV2 to TRBJ2-7, with TRBD2 identical over 9 bases. V dropped 3 bases and J dropped 6; count of bases not matched to a gene: 9. Germline loops: CDR1 SNHLY, CDR2 FYNNEI. The CDR3 runs 15 residues. CDR3 DNA: TGTGCCAGCAGTGACCCGGCTAGCGGGGTGGGCGAGCAGTACTTC. Its translation is CASSDPASGVGEQYF.

CDR3 amino acids: CAITGDPGELFF. The CDR3 coding sequence is TGTGCCATCACGGGGGATCCCGGGGAGCTGTTTTTT. The chain combines TRBV10-3 with TRBJ2-2; D may be TRBD2 (6 bases). CDR1 ENHRY and CDR2 SYGVKD come from the germline V gene. Deletions cut 7 bases from V and 6 bases from J, with 9 bases between. The CDR3 runs to 12 residues.

Regarding this clonotype: The junction does not match germline at one end; this may be a read error. The chain carries TRBV2 and TRBJ2-7, with D perhaps matching TRBD2 (5 bases). Per the germline V gene, CDR1 is SNHLY and CDR2 is FYNNEI. CDR3 length: 13 amino acids. CDR3 protein: CASSELGTGELYF. The CDR3 coding sequence is TGTGCCAGCAGTGAACTCGGCACCGGGGAGCTGTACTTC.

This clonotype was found many times. V usage is TRBV29-1 and J usage is TRBJ1-2, with D unclear. V was shortened by 0 bases and J by 6 bases, with 14 bases between the two germline ends. This CDR3 region has 14 residues. Germline CDR1 and CDR2: SQVTM and ANQGSEA. The CDR3 coding sequence is TGCAGCGTTGAAGAGCCGGGAACCATCCATGGCTACACCTTC. Its protein product is CSVEEPGTIHGYTF.

Points on this clonotype: A much larger clone differs from this one at a single base, so this may be a read error. V and J are TRBV10-3 and TRBJ2-2; 14 bases align to TRBD2. This CDR3 is built from 16 residues. The germline CDR1 and CDR2 sequences are ENHRY and SYGVKD. The CDR3 nucleotides read TGTGCCATCGGGACTAGCGGGGGTTTTGACACCGGGGAGCTGTCTTTT. This translates into CAIGTSGGFDTGELSF.

This clonotype was counted at least ten times. The chain recombines TRBV7-8 with TRBJ2-7; the match to TRBD2 covers 9 bases. The CDR3 consists of 15 residues. Germline-derived CDR1 and CDR2 are SGHVS and FQNEAQ. With 1 base clipped from V and 3 bases from J, the junction kept 4 bases outside the gene matches. CDR3 amino acids: CASSLGGSGSYEQYF. CDR3 in DNA: TGTGCCAGCAGCTTAGGTGGTAGCGGGAGCTACGAGCAGTACTTC.

The sample holds a few counts of this clonotype. The chain recombines TRBV20-1 with TRBJ1-2; D ambiguous. CDR3 length: 14 residues. Per germline, CDR1 DFQATT and CDR2 SNEGSKA (reference sequence). Trimming left V 2 bases short and J 8 bases short, with 18 bases between. In DNA, the CDR3 is TGCAGTGCTAGACTGAACCGAGGAGCCTCCGGCTACACCTTC. It is translated as CSARLNRGASGYTF.

This clonotype was seen ten or more times. This chain links TRBV6-6 with TRBJ1-5, with D hard to call. The CDR3 extends over 13 amino acids. Between the trimmed V and J ends, which lost 2 bases and 7 bases, there was a span of 9 bases. Germline assignment: CDR1 MNHNY and CDR2 SVGAGI (reference sequence). CDR3 protein: CASSYKGYQPQHF. CDR3 nucleotide sequence: TGTGCCAGCAGTTACAAGGGTTACCAGCCCCAGCATTTT.